One sample yielded the 11 T cell receptor beta chains listed below, sequenced in a study of T-cell reconstitution after alpha-beta-depleted transplantation in children. Construction of the TCRbeta library involved unique molecular identifiers. TCRdb reprocessed the PCR reads via MiXCR and lists one record per CDR3 protein. The sample lists 550,000 to 800,000 distinct CDR3 sequences; less than 15% were seen once. The sequencing here drew on PBMCs, taken before TCRalphabeta/CD19-depleted stem cell transplant. The receptor set was obtained from a girl aged 2-15 years with congenital amegakaryocytic thrombocytopenia, due to receive a stem cell transplant.

The V and J genes are TRBV14 and TRBJ2-1; 10 bases match TRBD2. Germline CDR1 and CDR2: SGHDN and FVKESK. This CDR3 has 16 amino acids. After removal of 2 bases from V and 3 bases from J, the junction contained 4 bases not matched to a gene. The CDR3 protein is CASSQLAGANYNEQFF. The CDR3, as DNA: TGTGCCAGCAGCCAACTAGCGGGAGCTAACTACAATGAGCAGTTCTTC.

About this clonotype itself: This may stem from a read error, because a much larger clone lies one nucleotide away. The chain has TRBV20-1 and TRBJ1-4; D gene uncertain. CDR1 DFQATT and CDR2 SNEGSKA come from the germline V gene (reference sequence). The germline V and J ends were trimmed by 1 base and 0 bases, with 9 bases remaining between them. This CDR3 region has 15 residues. CDR3 residues: CSARVSTPTNEKLFF. The CDR3 coding sequence is TGCAGTGCTAGAGTTTCCACTCCAACTAATGAAAAACTGTTTTTT.

At least ten counts were recorded for this clonotype. V gene TRBV29-1 combines with J gene TRBJ2-1; D might be TRBD1 or TRBD2, each matching 5 bases. The germline V gene has CDR1 SQVTM and CDR2 ANQGSEA. The CDR3 spans 10 residues. Trimming took off 6 bases at V and 15 bases at J, with 15 bases between the two ends. The DNA for the CDR3 is TGCAGCGTCCCCCTAGCAGGGATGTTCTTC. Its protein product is CSVPLAGMFF.

This clonotype was seen ten or more times. The CDR3 DNA is TGTGCCAGCAGTTTGGTATTCGGGGCAGATACGCAGTATTTT. Residues: CASSLVFGADTQYF. The chain employs TRBV12-3 or TRBV12-4 and TRBJ2-3; tentatively, D is TRBD2 (5 bases). V lost 3 bases, J lost 4 bases, and 11 bases lay in between. The CDR3 is made up of 14 amino acids.

This clonotype appeared a few times. The V and J genes are TRBV12-3 or TRBV12-4 and TRBJ2-3; 9 nucleotides align to TRBD1. The CDR3 consists of 14 residues. V trimming: 6 bases; J trimming: 4 bases; junction bases outside the gene matches: 5. The CDR3 is CASRMDRGADTQYF. The DNA of the CDR3 is TGTGCCAGCAGAATGGACAGGGGTGCAGATACGCAGTATTTT.

V gene TRBV15 combines with J gene TRBJ2-6, with a possible D match to TRBD1 (5 bases). Trimming took 1 base from V and 1 from J, leaving 8 bases between them. The CDR3 is 16 residues long. The germline V gene has CDR1 LNHNV and CDR2 YYDKDF (reference sequence). CDR3 bases: TGTGCCACCAGCAGAGCCCCAGGGTCTGGGGCCAACGTCCTGACTTTC. This translates into CATSRAPGSGANVLTF.

The sample holds a few counts of this clonotype. This chain uses TRBV4-1 with TRBJ2-5; TRBD1 matches at 9 bases. V lost 3 bases and J lost 6; bases outside the gene matches: 8. The CDR3 is made up of 15 amino acids. CDR1 is MGHRA and CDR2 is YSYEKL in the germline V gene. Here the CDR3 reads CASSHYGQGMKTQYF. The CDR3 DNA sequence: TGCGCCAGCAGCCATTATGGACAGGGGATGAAGACCCAGTACTTC.

This chain links TRBV6-6 with TRBJ2-1; 9 bases align to TRBD2. The V gene's germline CDR1 is MNHNY and CDR2 SVGAGI (reference sequence). The trim removed 4 bases at V and 11 bases at J, leaving 6 bases unmatched. The CDR3 is made up of 13 amino acids. In DNA form, the CDR3 reads TGTGCCAGCAGTTCAATTTCTAGCGGGAAGCAGTTCTTC. It yields the protein CASSSISSGKQFF.

This clonotype was recorded at least ten times. The CDR3 spells CASSSGLARSSYEQYF. The DNA of the CDR3 is TGCGCCAGCAGCTCCGGACTAGCGAGGAGCTCCTACGAGCAGTACTTC. V is TRBV5-1 and J is TRBJ2-7; 9 bases are a match to TRBD2. V was clipped by 3 bases and J by 0 bases; unmatched bases: 7. This CDR3 is built from 16 residues. Germline V gene lookup returns CDR1 SGHRS and CDR2 YFSETQ. Full variable domain (missing parts from reference TRBV5-1 and TRBJ2-7): KAGVTQTPRYLIKTRGQQVTLSCSPISGHRSVSWYQQTPGQGLQFLFEYFSETQRNKGNFPGRFSGRQFSNSRSEMNVSTLELGDSALYLCASSSGLARSSYEQYFGPGTRLTVT.

This clonotype was seen a few times. The chain recombines TRBV7-2 with TRBJ2-5; D tentatively fits TRBD1 or TRBD2 (5 bases each). V shed 6 bases and J shed 5 bases, with 19 bases lying between them. Germline assignment: CDR1 SGHTA and CDR2 FQGNSA. The CDR3 has 15 residues. CDR3: CASRYTGPWRETQYF. The CDR3 region has the DNA TGTGCCAGCAGGTACACAGGCCCGTGGAGGGAGACCCAGTACTTC.

There are many counts of this clonotype. The V call is TRBV20-1, the J call TRBJ2-3; D gene unclear. The CDR3 length is 14 residues. Trimming removed 5 bases from V and 0 bases from J, with 12 bases in between. The germline V gene has CDR1 DFQATT and CDR2 SNEGSKA (reference sequence). The CDR3 reads CSAFHPLSTDTQYF. CDR3 coding DNA: TGCAGTGCTTTTCACCCGCTTAGCACAGATACGCAGTATTTT.